The clone carrying this TCR beta chain occurred a few times. Its antigen is as yet unknown. These data belong to a study of cytomegalovirus exposure and HLA in healthy donors. Study-level results: Sequences of the TCR beta chain were said to predict the HLA-A and HLA-B alleles of most subjects accurately. Information on immune exposure was restricted to one variable (CMV serostatus). Per a later analysis, about 17,000 TCR beta sequences showed association with HLA alleles at 0.05 false discovery rate.

The PCR contained 60 Vbeta and 13 Jbeta primers. Using immunoSEQ multiplex PCR, the repertoire was profiled, and TCRdb retains in-frame clones only, with some absent. The data hold roughly 81,000 clones, with more than 60% observed a single time. Donors had nominal health at sampling but likely had unrecorded immune exposures. V lost 4 bases and J 1 base, leaving 15 bases between the germline ends. This CDR3 is built from 15 residues. Per germline, CDR1 SGHRS and CDR2 YFSETQ. The source material was PBMCs. V and J are TRBV5-1 and TRBJ2-7, with D possibly TRBD1 on 6 matching bases. The sequence came from a boy between 10 and 17 years old in good health and CMV-seronegative. The CDR3 nucleotides read TGCGCCAGCAGCAAAGACCCGACAGGTTCCTACGAGCAGTACTTC. Translated, it gives CASSKDPTGSYEQYF. Supplemented by reference TRBV5-1 and TRBJ2-7, the full variable domain reads KAGVTQTPRYLIKTRGQQVTLSCSPISGHRSVSWYQQTPGQGLQFLFEYFSETQRNKGNFPGRFSGRQFSNSRSEMNVSTLELGDSALYLCASSKDPTGSYEQYFGPGTRLTVT.